Presented here are 8 T cell receptor beta chains from one specimen sequenced in a study of blood T cells in healthy people across ages (dated by TCRdb to between 2014 and 2017). The library was prepared using 5' RACE. TCRdb lists the instrument as Illumina HiSeq 2500. A second PCR of about 7 to 12 cycles was performed with a sample-barcoded 5' primer and a J-beta primer mix. TCRdb's own reprocessing of the public reads used fastp at Q25 and MiXCR and kept productive beta chains. Duplicate CDR3 protein sequences are folded into a single record with the most common DNA and genes. Recorded for this sample are approximately 790,000 distinct CDR3 sequences; 60% to 80% of them occurred a single time. The top ten hold approximately 30% of the sample. Material for sequencing was blood. These receptors were taken from a man younger than 45 in good health.

This sequence joins TRBV7-2 and TRBJ2-2; no firm D call. V shed 1 base and J shed 2 bases, with 5 bases lying between them. CDR1 and CDR2 from the germline V gene are SGHTA and FQGNSA. The CDR3 extends over 14 amino acids. As DNA, the CDR3 is TGTGCCAGCAGCTTAGAGAGCAACACCGGGGAGCTGTTTTTT. Translation: CASSLESNTGELFF.

The J gene is TRBJ2-7, the V gene TRBV2; D gene uncertain. The length of the CDR3 is 13 residues. CDR1 is SNHLY, CDR2 FYNNEI, per germline. V lost 1 base to trimming and J lost 4 bases, with 8 bases between them. CDR3 DNA sequence: TGTGCCAGCAGTGAAGAGAACGGATACGAGCAGTACTTC. It translates to CASSEENGYEQYF.

In its sample, this clonotype was seen once. A much larger clone lies one base from this, so it may be a read error. V and J are TRBV6-2 or TRBV6-3 and TRBJ1-2; no reliable D call. Germline CDR1 reads MNHEY; CDR2 reads SVGEGT. V shed 0 bases and J shed 8 bases, with 16 bases lying between them. The CDR3 extends over 15 amino acids. This CDR3 reads CASSYSKSVRRGYTF. The CDR3 DNA sequence: TGTGCCAGCAGTTACTCGAAATCCGTGAGAAGGGGCTACACCTTC.

Only one count was recorded for this clonotype. The genes are TRBV24-1 and TRBJ2-5; D not resolved. Trimming stripped 0 bases from V and 3 bases from J, with 4 bases between. The length of the CDR3 is 13 residues. Germline V gene sequence: CDR1 KGHDR, CDR2 SFDVKD. Here the CDR3 DNA reads TGTGCCACCAGTGATTTGACAGAAGAGACCCAGTACTTC. Protein sequence: CATSDLTEETQYF.

V is TRBV29-1 and J is TRBJ2-5, with D possibly being TRBD2 (6 bases). This CDR3 comprises 12 residues. Germline CDR1 reads SQVTM; CDR2 reads ANQGSEA. The V and J ends lost 7 bases and 2 bases respectively, with 11 bases between them. The CDR3 here is CSGGGGQETQYF. In DNA, the CDR3 is TGCAGCGGGGGAGGCGGGCAAGAGACCCAGTACTTC.

This clonotype has only a few counts. V gene TRBV6-6 combines with J gene TRBJ2-7; D possibly corresponds to TRBD1 (5 bases). Germline V gene lookup returns CDR1 MNHNY and CDR2 SVGAGI (reference sequence). The CDR3 is 13 amino acids. The germline V and J ends were trimmed by 2 bases and 3 bases, with 8 bases remaining between them. The CDR3 region is CASSYGADYEQYF. The CDR3 DNA is TGTGCCAGCAGTTACGGGGCAGACTACGAGCAGTACTTC.

In this sample, this clonotype turned up a few times. This chain links TRBV27 with TRBJ2-7; no definite D call. The tail of the sequence fits TRBJ2-5 better, so the J call may be wrong. The CDR3 is 11 residues long. Germline lookup yields CDR1 MNHEY and CDR2 SMNVEV (reference sequence). The DNA for the CDR3 is TGTGCCAGCAGTTCCCTAGGGACCCAGTACTTC. Protein sequence: CASSSLGTQYF.

Regarding this clonotype: Germline is not matched at one junction end, which may reflect a read error. The V and J genes are TRBV20-1 and TRBJ2-1; a possible D gene is TRBD2 (7 bases). CDR3 length equals 15 residues. Germline values: CDR1 DFQATT, CDR2 SNEGSKA (reference sequence). In DNA, the CDR3 is TGCAGTGCCAGAGATGGGGGGGGCCCCATCAATGAGCAGTTCTTC. It codes for CSARDGGGPINEQFF.